This passage covers 29 T cell receptor beta chains from one sample sequenced in a study of CD8 T cells in ankylosing spondylitis. TCRdb independently ran MiXCR on the 5' RACE reads; one entry per CDR3 protein. The table records over 20,000 distinct CDR3 sequences, about 17% of them present only once. The sequencing input was blood. The receptor source for this set is a male donor with ankylosing spondylitis or in good health (not recorded which).

The chain employs TRBV6-1 and TRBJ2-2, with D uncertain. V was trimmed by 6 bases and J by 4 bases, leaving 12 bases between them. There are 14 residues in the CDR3. The germline V gene has CDR1 MNHNS and CDR2 SASEGT. The CDR3 region is CASRRESGTGELFF. The CDR3 coding sequence is TGTGCCAGCAGAAGGGAATCGGGCACCGGGGAGCTGTTTTTT.

This clonotype was seen many times. The J gene is TRBJ1-4, the V gene TRBV20-1; 8 bases map to TRBD1. Germline V gene sequence: CDR1 DFQATT, CDR2 SNEGSKA (reference sequence). V gave up 4 bases and J gave up 8 bases; unmatched junction bases: 9. This CDR3 has 14 residues. The CDR3 is CSAIKGTGGEKLFF. The DNA for the CDR3 is TGCAGTGCTATTAAGGGGACAGGCGGGGAAAAACTGTTTTTT.

This chain uses TRBV6-2 or TRBV6-3 with TRBJ2-3; no clear D. Trimming shortened V by 2 bases and J by 5 bases, and 8 bases separated the two germline ends. The germline gives CDR1 MNHEY, CDR2 SVGEGT. The CDR3 length is 13 residues. The CDR3 coding sequence is TGTGCCAGCAGTTACCTATTGGGAGATACGCAGTATTTT. Translating gives CASSYLLGDTQYF.

The chain has TRBV11-3 and TRBJ2-2; D possibly corresponds to TRBD2 (5 bases). Germline CDR1 and CDR2: SGHNT and YENEEA. V lost 2 bases and J lost 5, with 12 bases in between. This CDR3 is built from 15 residues. The DNA of the CDR3 is TGTGCCAGCAGCTTAAACGACTATCCAACCGGGGAGCTGTTTTTT. Residues: CASSLNDYPTGELFF. The variable domain in full, with the rest retrieved from reference TRBV11-3 and TRBJ2-2, is EAGVVQSPRYKIIEKKQPVAFWCNPISGHNTLYWYLQNLGQGPELLIRYENEEAVDDSQLPKDRFSAERLKGVDSTLKIQPAELGDSAVYLCASSLNDYPTGELFFGEGSRLTVL.

This clonotype was counted between two and nine times. The rearrangement uses TRBV5-5 and TRBJ2-7; D is possibly TRBD1 (6 bases). Germline CDR1 SGHKS, CDR2 YYEKEE (reference sequence). Trimming took 4 bases from V and 2 from J, leaving 10 bases between them. This CDR3 has 13 residues. The CDR3 sequence is CASSRDTTYEQYF. CDR3 bases: TGTGCCAGCAGCCGGGACACTACCTACGAGCAGTACTTC.

The rearrangement joins TRBV30 to TRBJ2-1; D is ambiguous. V was shortened by 3 bases and J by 0 bases, with 15 bases between the two germline ends. This CDR3 has 16 residues. Per germline, CDR1 GTSNPN and CDR2 SVGIG (reference sequence). The CDR3 DNA reads as TGTGCCTGGAGGGGCAGAGACCCGAGCTCCTACAATGAGCAGTTCTTC. It specifies CAWRGRDPSSYNEQFF.

This clonotype was seen many times. The rearrangement joins TRBV28 to TRBJ2-1, with TRBD2 identical over 12 bases. Germline V CDR1 and CDR2: MDHEN, SYDVKM. Trimming took 7 bases from V and 7 from J; bases not matched to a gene: 20. The length of the CDR3 is 19 residues. This CDR3 is CASKAPGLAGQRVRNEQFF. For the CDR3, the DNA is TGTGCCAGCAAGGCCCCGGGACTAGCGGGCCAACGGGTTCGGAATGAGCAGTTCTTC.

This clonotype was seen ten or more times. The chain links TRBV19 to TRBJ2-3; unclear D gene. Trimming cost V 6 bases and J 5 bases, with 6 bases left between them. The CDR3 has 11 residues. The germline gives CDR1 LNHDA, CDR2 SQIVND (reference sequence). Here the CDR3 reads CASRIGDTQYF. The DNA for the CDR3 is TGTGCCAGTAGGATCGGAGATACGCAGTATTTT.

This clonotype occurred many times. CDR3 residues: CSVEHVSNQPQHF. DNA of the CDR3: TGCAGCGTTGAACATGTGAGCAATCAGCCCCAGCATTTT. The chain couples TRBV29-1 to TRBJ1-5, with D uncertain. CDR3 size: 13 residues. Trimming removed 2 bases at V and 1 base at J, with 6 bases between. Germline V lookup: CDR1 SQVTM, CDR2 ANQGSEA.

This clonotype was recorded a few times. The V and J genes are TRBV9 and TRBJ2-3; tentative D call: TRBD2 (6 bases). V was shortened by 3 bases and J by 6 bases, with 17 bases between the two germline ends. This CDR3 comprises 15 residues. Germline CDR1 reads SGDLS; CDR2 reads YYNGEE. The CDR3 spells CASSEAGSSVDTQYF. The CDR3 nucleotides are TGTGCCAGCAGCGAGGCGGGGTCTAGCGTGGATACGCAGTATTTT. Drawing the rest from reference TRBV9 and TRBJ2-3, the complete variable domain is DSGVTQTPKHLITATGQRVTLRCSPRSGDLSVYWYQQSLDQGLQFLIQYYNGEERAKGNILERFSAQQFPDLHSELNLSSLELGDSALYFCASSEAGSSVDTQYFGPGTRLTVL.

Many counts were recorded for this clonotype. This rearrangement joins TRBV11-2 to TRBJ1-1; D remains ambiguous. V was trimmed by 6 bases and J by 2 bases, leaving 16 bases between them. Germline V CDR1 and CDR2: SGHAT, FQNNGV. CDR3 length: 15 residues. The CDR3 sequence: CASRLSEGFNTEAFF. CDR3 sequence (DNA): TGTGCCAGCAGGCTGAGCGAGGGATTTAACACTGAAGCTTTCTTT.

This clonotype was detected ten times or more. The genes are TRBV5-1 and TRBJ2-5; 8 nucleotides match TRBD2. Germline V gene sequence: CDR1 SGHRS, CDR2 YFSETQ. The ends lost 0 bases at V and 0 bases at J; junction bases unmatched: 4. The CDR3 has 16 residues. The CDR3 region has the DNA TGCGCCAGCAGCTTGGTGGTAGCGGGGTACCAAGAGACCCAGTACTTC. As protein: CASSLVVAGYQETQYF.

This clonotype was detected ten times or more. V is TRBV5-1 and J is TRBJ2-7, with D possibly called TRBD1 or TRBD2 (5 bases each). CDR3 length: 15 amino acids. The germline CDR1 and CDR2 sequences are SGHRS and YFSETQ. V dropped 1 base and J dropped 4 bases, with 15 bases sitting between them. The CDR3 DNA reads TGCGCCAGCAGCTTGAGGGGAGATGGGTTTTACGAGCAGTACGTC. Its protein is CASSLRGDGFYEQYV.

V usage is TRBV19 and J usage is TRBJ2-1; D possibly corresponds to TRBD2 (6 bases). The CDR3 runs to 17 residues. CDR1 and CDR2 from the germline V gene are LNHDA and SQIVND (reference sequence). V shed 2 bases and J shed 2 bases, with 16 bases lying between them. The DNA of the CDR3 is TGTGCCAGTAGTATATTCGCCGGGAGTGGGCCCTACAATGAGCAGTTCTTC. Amino acids: CASSIFAGSGPYNEQFF. Together with reference TRBV19 and TRBJ2-1, the CDR3 gives the full variable domain: DGGITQSPKYLFRKEGQNVTLSCEQNLNHDAMYWYRQDPGQGLRLIYYSQIVNDFQKGDIAEGYSVSREKKESFPLTVTSAQKNPTAFYLCASSIFAGSGPYNEQFFGPGTRLTVL.

The chain is built from TRBV29-1 and TRBJ2-7; 7 nucleotides agree with TRBD1. The CDR3 extends over 15 amino acids. V was pared by 4 bases and J by 1 base, with 10 bases of the junction left unmatched. Looked up from germline, CDR1 is SQVTM and CDR2 is ANQGSEA. The CDR3: CSVVGTDFISYEQYV. The DNA for the CDR3 is TGCAGCGTTGTAGGGACAGACTTTATTTCCTACGAGCAGTACGTC.

This chain's CDR3 is CASRRDLNTGELFF. The DNA for the CDR3 is TGTGCCAGCAGGCGGGATTTGAACACCGGGGAGCTGTTTTTT. J is TRBJ2-2 and V is TRBV9, with a tentative D call TRBD2 (6 bases). The CDR3 sequence is 14 residues long. The V gene's germline CDR1 is SGDLS and CDR2 YYNGEE. Trimming took off 5 bases at V and 1 base at J, with 9 bases between the two ends. The entire variable domain, with the rest obtained from reference TRBV9 and TRBJ2-2, is as follows: DSGVTQTPKHLITATGQRVTLRCSPRSGDLSVYWYQQSLDQGLQFLIQYYNGEERAKGNILERFSAQQFPDLHSELNLSSLELGDSALYFCASRRDLNTGELFFGEGSRLTVL.

This clonotype was found a few times. The J gene is TRBJ2-7, the V gene TRBV6-2 or TRBV6-3; D ambiguous. The CDR3 is made up of 11 amino acids. Germline CDR1 is MNHEY and CDR2 is SVGEGT. The V end was cut by 5 bases, the J end by 3 bases, with 5 bases between. The CDR3 DNA follows: TGTGCCAGCAGTCAGCACTACGAGCAGTACTTC. It specifies CASSQHYEQYF.

The chain has TRBV20-1 and TRBJ1-5; D gene unclear. CDR3 length: 16 residues. V was pared by 1 base and J by 4 bases, with 17 bases between. From germline, CDR1 is DFQATT and CDR2 SNEGSKA (reference sequence). The CDR3 reads CSARAQPATENQPQHF. CDR3 coding DNA: TGCAGTGCTAGAGCTCAGCCAGCCACCGAGAATCAGCCCCAGCATTTT.

The table lists this clonotype with a few counts. The chain carries TRBV5-5 and TRBJ2-5, with no clear D. The CDR3 has 16 residues. Germline CDR1 SGHKS, CDR2 YYEKEE (reference sequence). V was shortened by 0 bases and J by 2 bases, with 14 bases between the two germline ends. The CDR3 nucleotides read TGTGCCAGCAGCTTGGACCCCCGCTGGGAACAAGAGACCCAGTACTTC. The encoded protein is CASSLDPRWEQETQYF.

In this sample, this clonotype turned up a few times. The J gene is TRBJ1-4, the V gene TRBV4-3, with D hard to call. The CDR3 runs 15 residues. The V and J ends lost 4 bases and 8 bases respectively, with 17 bases between them. Germline V CDR1 and CDR2: LGHNA, YSLEER. CDR3 in amino acids: CASSLSWAPEEKLFF. CDR3 coding DNA: TGCGCCAGCAGCCTATCTTGGGCGCCTGAGGAAAAACTGTTTTTT.

The J gene is TRBJ1-1, the V gene TRBV23-1; D is perhaps TRBD1 (6 bases). TRBV23-1 is marked as an open reading frame, function uncertain. V shed 6 bases and J shed 1 base, with 15 bases lying between them. CDR3 size: 15 residues. This CDR3 is CASRSQGGRNTEAFF. The CDR3 DNA reads as TGCGCCAGCAGATCACAGGGTGGGAGGAACACTGAAGCTTTCTTT.

The chain combines TRBV18 with TRBJ1-5, with 11 positions matching TRBD1. Germline-derived CDR1 and CDR2 are KGHSH and LQKENI. With V trimmed by 3 bases and J by 1 base, 5 bases remained unmatched. This CDR3 has 17 amino acids. Here the CDR3 reads CASSPGTGGMSNQPQHF. CDR3 DNA: TGTGCCAGCTCACCGGGGACAGGGGGGATGAGCAATCAGCCCCAGCATTTT.

This clonotype was detected ten times or more. V is TRBV29-1 and J is TRBJ2-3; D is possibly TRBD2 (6 bases). The CDR3 covers 13 residues. The ends were cut back, 3 bases at V and 1 base at J, with 8 bases in the middle. Germline V gene sequence: CDR1 SQVTM, CDR2 ANQGSEA. In DNA, the CDR3 is TGCAGCGTTGACGGGGGAGGCACAGATACGCAGTATTTT. This codes for CSVDGGGTDTQYF.

In its sample, this clonotype was seen a few times. This sequence joins TRBV7-3 and TRBJ2-2; D unclear. There are 16 residues in the CDR3. Per the germline V gene, CDR1 is SGHTA and CDR2 is FQGTGA. V lost 1 base to trimming and J lost 4 bases, with 13 bases between them. The CDR3 DNA reads as TGTGCCAGCAGCTTAAGTAATAGTCCTGCCACCGGGGAGCTGTTTTTT. The encoded protein is CASSLSNSPATGELFF.

The V gene is TRBV16, the J gene TRBJ2-1, with 10 bases identical to TRBD1. This CDR3 is 15 amino acids long. The germline V gene encodes CDR1 KGHSY and CDR2 FQNENV. V lost 4 bases, J lost 7 bases, and 7 bases stayed unmatched. As DNA, the CDR3 is TGTGCCAGCAGCCGAGGACAGGGGGTTACGAATGAGCAGTTCTTC. The encoded protein is CASSRGQGVTNEQFF. The full variable domain, with the rest looked up from reference TRBV16 and TRBJ2-1, is GEEVAQTPKHLVRGEGQKAKLYCAPIKGHSYVFWYQQVLKNEFKFLISFQNENVFDETGMPKERFSAKCLPNSPCSLEIQATKLEDSAVYFCASSRGQGVTNEQFFGPGTRLTVL.

This clonotype was seen ten or more times. The chain links TRBV11-1 to TRBJ2-1; 10 nucleotides line up with TRBD1. The CDR3 runs to 17 residues. CDR1 SGHAT and CDR2 FQDESV come from the germline V gene (reference sequence). J was trimmed by 7 bases and V by 1 base; bases with no gene match: 10. CDR3 region: CASSLDGWGQGRNEQFF. The CDR3 DNA sequence: TGTGCCAGCAGCTTAGATGGTTGGGGACAGGGGAGGAATGAGCAGTTCTTC.

The chain joins TRBV7-9 to TRBJ2-7, with TRBD1 identical over 10 bases. CDR1 SEHNR and CDR2 FQNEAQ come from the germline V gene (reference sequence). V lost 5 bases to trimming and J lost 3 bases; unmatched junction nucleotides: 4. The CDR3 sequence is 14 residues long. As DNA, the CDR3 is TGTGCCAGCAGCGCCTGGGACAGGGGCTACGAGCAGTACTTC. It translates to CASSAWDRGYEQYF.

The genes are TRBV29-1 and TRBJ1-1; D possibly corresponds to TRBD1 (6 bases). CDR1 SQVTM and CDR2 ANQGSEA come from the germline V gene. The CDR3 length is 14 residues. The V end lost 6 bases, the J end lost 1 base, and 15 bases lay between the germline ends. CDR3 DNA: TGCAGCGTCCAAGGACAGAATACGAACACTGAAGCTTTCTTT. Its protein is CSVQGQNTNTEAFF. The entire variable domain, with the rest obtained from reference TRBV29-1 and TRBJ1-1, is as follows: SAVISQKPSRDICQRGTSLTIQCQVDSQVTMMFWYRQQPGQSLTLIATANQGSEATYESGFVIDKFPISRPNLTFSTLTVSNMSPEDSSIYLCSVQGQNTNTEAFFGQGTRLTVV.

This chain connects TRBV24-1 to TRBJ1-5, with a possible D match to TRBD1 (5 bases). V gave up 3 bases and J gave up 13 bases, with 18 bases separating them. Germline V gene data show CDR1 as KGHDR and CDR2 as SFDVKD. This CDR3 is 14 amino acids long. This CDR3 reads CATSDTTVGTGQHF. The CDR3 nucleotides are TGTGCCACCAGTGATACCACCGTTGGGACCGGGCAGCATTTT.